Presented here are 2 T cell receptor beta chains from one specimen sequenced in a study of blood T cell repertoires in COVID-19. Libraries were prepared by immunoSEQ multiplex PCR; TCRdb keeps only in-frame clonotypes and omits some of them. Of approximately 70,000 clones in the sample, 75% to 90% were seen once. Sequenced material: peripheral blood. The source of these receptors is a human donor in a cohort sampled during active COVID-19.

V and J are TRBV11-2 and TRBJ2-2; TRBD2 aligns across 14 bases. Trimming took 0 bases from V and 2 from J; bases not matched to a gene: 8. CDR1 and CDR2 (germline): SGHAT, FQNNGV. The CDR3 runs to 20 residues. CDR3 amino acids: CASSLDLRLAGGINTGELFF. The CDR3 DNA sequence: TGTGCCAGCAGCTTAGATCTTAGACTAGCGGGAGGGATAAACACCGGGGAGCTGTTTTTT. Combining the CDR3 with reference TRBV11-2 and TRBJ2-2 gives the whole variable domain EAGVAQSPRYKIIEKRQSVAFWCNPISGHATLYWYQQILGQGPKLLIQFQNNGVVDDSQLPKDRFSAERLKGVDSTLKIQPAKLEDSAVYLCASSLDLRLAGGINTGELFFGEGSRLTVL.

The chain combines TRBV19 with TRBJ2-6; 7 bases are a match to TRBD1. The CDR3 is 19 amino acids. J was trimmed by 0 bases and V by 4 bases; bases with no gene match: 12. Germline values: CDR1 LNHDA, CDR2 SQIVND (reference sequence). CDR3 sequence reads: CASSTIGADRSSGANVLTF. As DNA, the CDR3 is TGTGCCAGTAGTACGATAGGGGCGGACAGGAGCTCTGGGGCCAACGTCCTGACTTTC.